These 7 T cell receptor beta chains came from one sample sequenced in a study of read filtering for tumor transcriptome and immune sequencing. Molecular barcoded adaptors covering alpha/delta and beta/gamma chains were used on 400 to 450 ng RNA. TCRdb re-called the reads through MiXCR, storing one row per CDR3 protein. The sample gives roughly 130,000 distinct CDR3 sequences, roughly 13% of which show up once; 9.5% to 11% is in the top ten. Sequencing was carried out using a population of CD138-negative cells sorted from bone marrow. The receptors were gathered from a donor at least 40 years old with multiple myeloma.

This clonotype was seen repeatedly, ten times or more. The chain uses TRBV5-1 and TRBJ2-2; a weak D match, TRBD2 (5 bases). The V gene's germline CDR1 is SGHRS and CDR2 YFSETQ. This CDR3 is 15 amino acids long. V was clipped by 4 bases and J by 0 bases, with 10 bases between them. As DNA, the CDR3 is TGCGCCAGCAGCCTCGACGGGACGAACACCGGGGAGCTGTTTTTT. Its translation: CASSLDGTNTGELFF.

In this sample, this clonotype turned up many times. CDR3 residues: CASSLGLGGAMNTEAFF. Here the CDR3 DNA reads TGCGCCAGCAGCTTGGGCCTGGGAGGGGCCATGAACACTGAAGCTTTCTTT. This sequence joins TRBV5-1 and TRBJ1-1, with D tentatively TRBD1 (5 bases). Trimming removed 0 bases from V and 0 bases from J, with 15 bases in between. Germline V gives CDR1 SGHRS, CDR2 YFSETQ. The CDR3 covers 17 residues.

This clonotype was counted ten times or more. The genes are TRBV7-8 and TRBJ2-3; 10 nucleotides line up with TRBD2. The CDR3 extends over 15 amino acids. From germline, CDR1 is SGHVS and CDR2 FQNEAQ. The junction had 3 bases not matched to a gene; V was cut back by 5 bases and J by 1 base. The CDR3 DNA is TGTGCCAGCAGCCGACTAGCGGGCCGCACAGATACGCAGTATTTT. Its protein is CASSRLAGRTDTQYF.

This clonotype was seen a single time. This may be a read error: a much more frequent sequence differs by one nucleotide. This CDR3 is CASSSDRTPVFF. CDR3 in DNA: TGTGCCAGCAGCTCGGACAGGACACCGGTTTTCTTT. The rearrangement joins TRBV12-3 or TRBV12-4 to TRBJ1-1; 7 bases map to TRBD1. CDR3 length: 12 residues. With 6 bases clipped from V and 13 bases from J, the junction kept 11 bases outside the gene matches.

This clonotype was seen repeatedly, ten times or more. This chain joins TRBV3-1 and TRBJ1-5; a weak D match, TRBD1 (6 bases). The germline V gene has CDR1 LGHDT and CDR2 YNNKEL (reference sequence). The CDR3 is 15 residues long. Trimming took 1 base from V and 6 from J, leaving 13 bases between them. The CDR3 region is CASSQAAGGGQPQHF. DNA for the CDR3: TGTGCCAGCAGCCAAGCAGCGGGGGGCGGTCAGCCCCAGCATTTT.

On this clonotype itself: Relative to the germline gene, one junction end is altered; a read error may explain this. The CDR3 spells CASSFETYNSPLHF. The DNA for the CDR3 is TGCGCCAGCAGTTTTGAGACATATAATTCACCCCTCCACTTC. The V gene is TRBV10-2, the J gene TRBJ1-6; D is ambiguous. Germline V CDR1 and CDR2: WSHSY, SAAADI. This CDR3 is built from 14 residues.

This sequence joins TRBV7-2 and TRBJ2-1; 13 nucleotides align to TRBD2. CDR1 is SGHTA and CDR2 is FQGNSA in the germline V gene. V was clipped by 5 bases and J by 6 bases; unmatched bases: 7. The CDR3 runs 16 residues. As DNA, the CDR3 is TGTGCCAGCAGCCCCCAACTAGCGGGAGGGGGCAATGAGCAGTTCTTC. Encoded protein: CASSPQLAGGGNEQFF.